This record covers a single TCR beta chain. TCRdb analysed the RT-PCR reads with MiXCR anew, one entry per CDR3 protein. The data show about 700,000 distinct CDR3 sequences, with 11% to 15% seen just once and roughly 3.9% held by the top ten. The CDR3 runs 14 residues. Deletions cut 0 bases from V and 7 bases from J, with 8 bases between. CDR1 and CDR2 from the germline V gene are SGHNT and YYREEE (reference sequence). Sample: memory CD4+ T cells from blood. The TCR comes from a female donor in good health, serving as a healthy control. The chain links TRBV5-4 to TRBJ1-6; D gene unclear. The chain's CDR3 is CASSLDMGNSPLHF. The CDR3 region has the DNA TGTGCCAGCAGCTTGGATATGGGAAATTCACCCCTCCACTTT.